The clone carrying this T cell receptor beta chain has more than one count but fewer than ten. Its antigen remains unidentified. This record comes from a study of beta chain features in type 1 diabetes. Overall study findings and caveats: Equally in patients and controls, shorter templates might have been favored by PCR. Lower insertion and higher deletion counts appeared at VDJ junctions in type 1 diabetes patients. There was a moderate but significant shortening of TCRB CDR3s in all four CD4+ subsets of Type 1 diabetes patients.

CD45RO/CCR7/CD25/CD127/CD95/CD27 separated CD4+ naive, central memory, regulatory and stem cell-like memory cells by sorting. Reverse transcribing all isolated RNA meant expressed TCRB transcripts were sequenced. Mean read depth for naive, central memory and regulatory T cell samples was 3.5 million to 4.5 million reads. Assay used: immunoSEQ multiplex PCR; TCRdb lists only in-frame clones, some missing. The table shows a few hundred thousand clones, with roughly 13% occurring only once. The V and J ends lost 6 bases and 4 bases, in that order; junction bases with no gene match: 12. Germline CDR1 reads SQVTM; CDR2 reads ANQGSEA. This CDR3 region has 15 residues.

The clonotype originates from a woman in her late teens or twenties with type 1 diabetes. The sample was naive CD4+ T cells from blood. The chain is built from TRBV29-1 and TRBJ1-2; 9 bases agree with TRBD1. The CDR3 reads CSVRKRTGVGYGYTF. CDR3 DNA: TGCAGCGTACGAAAGAGGACAGGGGTCGGCTATGGCTACACCTTC.